One sample yielded the 10 T cell receptor beta chains listed below, sequenced in a study of cytomegalovirus exposure and HLA in healthy donors. PCR employed 60 Vbeta and 13 Jbeta primers. Some clones are missing from TCRdb's copy, which holds only in-frame ones; the method was immunoSEQ multiplex PCR. The table records approximately 220,000 clones, about 80% of them present only once. Sequenced: PBMCs. These receptor sequences come from a male donor in good health and CMV-seronegative.

The V and J genes are TRBV6-4 and TRBJ2-7; D not resolved. The CDR3 totals 13 residues. Trimming removed 3 bases from V and 6 bases from J, with 12 bases in between. Per germline, CDR1 MRHNA and CDR2 SNTAGT. CDR3 in amino acids: CASSETGLGEQYF. For the CDR3, the DNA is TGTGCCAGCAGTGAGACTGGCCTGGGCGAGCAGTACTTC.

The gene calls are TRBV6-4 and TRBJ1-2; tentative D call: TRBD1 (5 bases). Germline CDR1 reads MRHNA; CDR2 reads SNTAGT. The CDR3 consists of 13 residues. Between the trimmed V and J ends, which lost 8 bases and 7 bases, there was a span of 17 bases. CDR3 residues: CASQQDTLSGYTF. CDR3 DNA: TGTGCCAGCCAGCAGGACACCCTAAGTGGCTACACCTTC.

The gene calls are TRBV19 and TRBJ2-1; the match to TRBD2 covers 7 bases. The CDR3 consists of 14 residues. The germline CDR1 and CDR2 sequences are LNHDA and SQIVND (reference sequence). Trimming removed 1 base from V and 7 bases from J; junction bases left unmatched: 4. The CDR3 nucleotides are TGTGCCAGTAGTATAGTGGGGGGGAGGAATGAGCAGTTCTTC. It encodes CASSIVGGRNEQFF. The complete variable domain, with remaining parts taken from reference TRBV19 and TRBJ2-1, reads DGGITQSPKYLFRKEGQNVTLSCEQNLNHDAMYWYRQDPGQGLRLIYYSQIVNDFQKGDIAEGYSVSREKKESFPLTVTSAQKNPTAFYLCASSIVGGRNEQFFGPGTRLTVL.

The V gene is TRBV4-3, the J gene TRBJ1-1, with D uncertain. Germline assignment: CDR1 LGHNA and CDR2 YSLEER. The CDR3 consists of 14 residues. The V and J ends lost 4 bases and 5 bases respectively, with 14 bases between them. CDR3 sequence (DNA): TGCGCCAGCAGCCCAGGCTACGGGGAAACTGAAGCTTTCTTT. Protein product: CASSPGYGETEAFF.

This chain connects TRBV28 to TRBJ1-1, with 8 positions matching TRBD1. The CDR3 totals 13 residues. With 2 bases clipped from V and 9 bases from J, the junction kept 5 bases outside the gene matches. Germline CDR1 and CDR2: MDHEN and SYDVKM. CDR3 protein: CASSLLQGAQAFF. The CDR3 DNA sequence: TGTGCCAGCAGTTTACTCCAGGGGGCTCAAGCTTTCTTT.

The CDR3 sequence: CAWSVQGTGYTF. The CDR3 DNA reads TGTGCCTGGAGTGTACAGGGGACTGGCTACACCTTC. The chain recombines TRBV30 with TRBJ1-2; 7 nucleotides line up with TRBD1. The CDR3 is 12 amino acids. Germline-derived CDR1 and CDR2 are GTSNPN and SVGIG (reference sequence). With V trimmed by 0 bases and J by 7 bases, 2 bases remained unmatched.

This clone was counted a single time. The chain employs TRBV6-6 and TRBJ2-7, with no clear D. The CDR3 is made up of 13 amino acids. Germline V gene lookup returns CDR1 MNHNY and CDR2 SVGAGI (reference sequence). Trimming cost V 4 bases and J 1 base, with 8 bases left between them. CDR3 nucleotide sequence: TGTGCCAGCAGTTTTCGCGGATCCTACGAGCAGTACTTC. Protein sequence: CASSFRGSYEQYF.

The chain has TRBV5-6 and TRBJ2-3, with D tentatively TRBD1 (6 bases). This CDR3 comprises 16 residues. Between the trimmed V and J ends, which lost 4 bases and 0 bases, there was a span of 15 bases. Germline CDR1 reads SGHDT; CDR2 reads YYEEEE. CDR3 sequence reads: CASSNTGSSSTDTQYF. The CDR3 DNA sequence: TGTGCCAGCAGCAACACAGGGTCTAGTAGCACAGATACGCAGTATTTT.

V gene TRBV7-2 combines with J gene TRBJ2-7, with D perhaps TRBD1 (6 bases). The CDR3 runs 13 residues. Trimming pared 2 bases from V and 3 bases from J, leaving 8 bases between. Germline lookup yields CDR1 SGHTA and CDR2 FQGNSA. This chain's CDR3 is CASSLPDSYEQYF. The CDR3 DNA sequence: TGTGCCAGCAGCTTACCGGACAGCTACGAGCAGTACTTC.

V gene TRBV2 combines with J gene TRBJ1-2, with 8 bases lining up with TRBD1. The CDR3 sequence is 14 residues long. Per germline, CDR1 SNHLY and CDR2 FYNNEI. The J segment lost 3 bases and the V segment lost 6 bases, leaving 6 bases of the junction unmatched. This CDR3 is CASSPDRADYGYTF. CDR3 coding DNA: TGTGCCAGCAGCCCGGACAGGGCCGACTATGGCTACACCTTC.